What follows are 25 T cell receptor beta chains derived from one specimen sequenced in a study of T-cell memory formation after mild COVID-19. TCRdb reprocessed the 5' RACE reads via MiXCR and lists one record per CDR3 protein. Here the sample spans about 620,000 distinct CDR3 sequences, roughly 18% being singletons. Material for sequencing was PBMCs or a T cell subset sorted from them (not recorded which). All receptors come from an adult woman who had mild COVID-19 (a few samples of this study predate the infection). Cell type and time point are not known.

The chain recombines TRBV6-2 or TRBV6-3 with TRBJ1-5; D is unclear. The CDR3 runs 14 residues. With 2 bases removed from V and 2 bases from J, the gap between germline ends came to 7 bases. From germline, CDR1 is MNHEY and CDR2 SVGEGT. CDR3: CASSYAPGNQPQHF. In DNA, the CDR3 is TGTGCCAGCAGTTACGCTCCGGGCAATCAGCCCCAGCATTTT.

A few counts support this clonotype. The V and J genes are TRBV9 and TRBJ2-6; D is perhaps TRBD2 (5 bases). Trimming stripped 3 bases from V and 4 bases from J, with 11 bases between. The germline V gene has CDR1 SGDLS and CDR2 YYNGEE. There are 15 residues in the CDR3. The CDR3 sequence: CASSELASGANVLTF. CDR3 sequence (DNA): TGTGCCAGCAGCGAGCTAGCTTCCGGGGCCAACGTCCTGACTTTC.

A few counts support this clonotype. CDR3 bases: TGTGCCAGCAGCCCCGGGACGCTCTCCTACGAGCAGTACTTC. The encoded protein is CASSPGTLSYEQYF. This chain connects TRBV7-6 to TRBJ2-7; D is possibly TRBD1 or TRBD2 (5 bases each). The CDR3 runs 14 residues. The germline V and J ends were trimmed by 5 bases and 0 bases, with 11 bases remaining between them. Germline CDR1 SGHVS, CDR2 FNYEAQ.

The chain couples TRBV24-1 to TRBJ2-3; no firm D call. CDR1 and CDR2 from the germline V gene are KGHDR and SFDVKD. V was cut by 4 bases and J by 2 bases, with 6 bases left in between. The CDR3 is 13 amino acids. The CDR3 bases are TGTGCCACCAGTGAGTTCTCCACAGATACGCAGTATTTT. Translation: CATSEFSTDTQYF.

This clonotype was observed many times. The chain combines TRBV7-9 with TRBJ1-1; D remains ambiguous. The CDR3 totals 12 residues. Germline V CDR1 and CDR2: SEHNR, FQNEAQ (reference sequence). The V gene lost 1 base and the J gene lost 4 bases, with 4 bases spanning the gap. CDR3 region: CASSLDSTEAFF. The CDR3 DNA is TGTGCCAGCAGCTTAGACTCCACTGAAGCTTTCTTT.

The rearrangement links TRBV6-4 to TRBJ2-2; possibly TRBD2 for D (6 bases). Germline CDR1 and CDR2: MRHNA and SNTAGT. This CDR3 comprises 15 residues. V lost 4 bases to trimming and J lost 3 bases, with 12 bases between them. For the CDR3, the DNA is TGTGCCAGCAGTGGAACCGGGACTCACACCGGGGAGCTGTTTTTT. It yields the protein CASSGTGTHTGELFF.

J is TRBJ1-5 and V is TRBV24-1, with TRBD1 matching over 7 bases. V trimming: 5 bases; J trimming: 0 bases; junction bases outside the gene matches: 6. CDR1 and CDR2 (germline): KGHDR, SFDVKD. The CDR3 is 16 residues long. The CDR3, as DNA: TGTGCCACCAGTGTCGGCAGGGGGGATAGCAATCAGCCCCAGCATTTT. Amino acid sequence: CATSVGRGDSNQPQHF.

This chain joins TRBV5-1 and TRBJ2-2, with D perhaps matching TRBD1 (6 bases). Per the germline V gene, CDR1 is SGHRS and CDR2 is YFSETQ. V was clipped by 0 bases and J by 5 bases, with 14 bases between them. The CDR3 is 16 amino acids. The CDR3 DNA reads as TGCGCCAGCAGCTTGGAGGGGGTCGCAGGGACCGGGGAGCTGTTTTTT. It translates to CASSLEGVAGTGELFF.

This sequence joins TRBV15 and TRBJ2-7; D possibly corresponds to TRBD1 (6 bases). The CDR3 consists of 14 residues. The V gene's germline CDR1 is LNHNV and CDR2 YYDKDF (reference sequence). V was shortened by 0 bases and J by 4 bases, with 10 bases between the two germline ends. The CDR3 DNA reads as TGTGCCACCAGCAGAGAGGACAGAAGGTACGAGCAGTACTTC. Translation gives CATSREDRRYEQYF.

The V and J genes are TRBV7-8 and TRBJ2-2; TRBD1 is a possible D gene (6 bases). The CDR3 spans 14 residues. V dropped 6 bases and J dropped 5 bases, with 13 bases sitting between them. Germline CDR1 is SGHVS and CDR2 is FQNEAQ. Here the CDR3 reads CASRPIQGTGELFF. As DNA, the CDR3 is TGTGCCAGCAGACCGATACAGGGAACCGGGGAGCTGTTTTTT.

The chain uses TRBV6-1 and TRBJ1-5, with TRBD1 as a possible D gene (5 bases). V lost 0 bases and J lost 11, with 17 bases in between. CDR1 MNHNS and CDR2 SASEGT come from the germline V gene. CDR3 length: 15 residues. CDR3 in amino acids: CASSEADQGLGAQHF. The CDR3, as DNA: TGTGCCAGCAGTGAAGCGGATCAGGGCCTTGGGGCCCAGCATTTT.

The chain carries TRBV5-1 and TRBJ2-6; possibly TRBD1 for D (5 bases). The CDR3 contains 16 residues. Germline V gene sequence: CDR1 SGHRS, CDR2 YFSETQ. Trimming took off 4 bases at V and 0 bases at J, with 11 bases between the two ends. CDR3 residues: CASSLGHVSGANVLTF. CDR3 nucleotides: TGCGCCAGCAGCCTAGGACACGTCTCTGGGGCCAACGTCCTGACTTTC.

This CDR3 reads CASRTTGAYNSPLHF. As DNA, the CDR3 is TGTGCCAGCAGAACGACAGGGGCCTATAATTCACCCCTCCACTTT. The rearrangement uses TRBV12-3 or TRBV12-4 and TRBJ1-6; the match to TRBD1 covers 8 bases. The CDR3 loop spans 15 amino acids. Losses at the gene ends were 6 bases for V and 2 bases for J; bases not matched to a gene: 3.

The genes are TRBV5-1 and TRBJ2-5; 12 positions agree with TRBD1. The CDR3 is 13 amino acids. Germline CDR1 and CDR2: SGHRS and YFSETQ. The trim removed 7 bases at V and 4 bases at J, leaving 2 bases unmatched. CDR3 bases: TGCGCCAGCGGGACAGGGGGCGGAGAGACCCAGTACTTC. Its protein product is CASGTGGGETQYF.

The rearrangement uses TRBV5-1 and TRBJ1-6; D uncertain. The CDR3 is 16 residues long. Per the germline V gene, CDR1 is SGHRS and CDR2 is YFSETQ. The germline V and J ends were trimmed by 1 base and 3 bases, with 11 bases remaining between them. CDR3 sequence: CASSLTGPYYNSPLHF. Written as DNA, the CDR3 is TGCGCCAGCAGCTTGACCGGGCCCTACTATAATTCACCCCTCCACTTT. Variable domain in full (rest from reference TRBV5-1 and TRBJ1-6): KAGVTQTPRYLIKTRGQQVTLSCSPISGHRSVSWYQQTPGQGLQFLFEYFSETQRNKGNFPGRFSGRQFSNSRSEMNVSTLELGDSALYLCASSLTGPYYNSPLHFGNGTRLTVT.

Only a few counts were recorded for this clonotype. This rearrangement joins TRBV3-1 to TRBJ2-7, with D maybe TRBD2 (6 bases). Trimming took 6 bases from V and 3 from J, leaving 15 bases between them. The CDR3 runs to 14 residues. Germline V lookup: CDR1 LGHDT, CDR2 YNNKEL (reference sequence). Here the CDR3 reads CASRSLGGNYEQYF. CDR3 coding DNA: TGTGCCAGCAGATCCCTCGGCGGGAACTACGAGCAGTACTTC.

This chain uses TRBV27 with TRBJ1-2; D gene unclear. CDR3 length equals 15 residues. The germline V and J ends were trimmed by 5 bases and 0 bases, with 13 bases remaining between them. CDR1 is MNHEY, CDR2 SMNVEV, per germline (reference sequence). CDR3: CASSPYLSSNYGYTF. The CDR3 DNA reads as TGTGCCAGCAGTCCCTACCTCAGCTCTAACTATGGCTACACCTTC.

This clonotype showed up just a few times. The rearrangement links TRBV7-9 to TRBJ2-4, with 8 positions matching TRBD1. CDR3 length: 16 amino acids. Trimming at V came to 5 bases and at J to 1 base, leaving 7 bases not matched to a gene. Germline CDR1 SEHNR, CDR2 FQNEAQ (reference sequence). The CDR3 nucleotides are TGTGCCAGCAGCGCTCCCCGGACAGGGGCCAAAAACATTCAGTACTTC. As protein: CASSAPRTGAKNIQYF.

The CDR3 DNA is TGTGCCAGCAGTTTGGGCGTCAATCCGGCCAAGCCGAACACTGAAGCTTTCTTT. Protein product: CASSLGVNPAKPNTEAFF. The rearrangement joins TRBV12-3 or TRBV12-4 to TRBJ1-1, with no clear D. Trimming left V 3 bases short and J 1 base short, with 21 bases between. CDR3 length equals 18 residues.

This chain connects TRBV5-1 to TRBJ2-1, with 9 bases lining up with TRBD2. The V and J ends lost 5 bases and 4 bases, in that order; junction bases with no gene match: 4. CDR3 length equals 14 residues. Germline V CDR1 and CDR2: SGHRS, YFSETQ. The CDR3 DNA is TGCGCCAGCAGACTGACTAGCGGTTACAATGAGCAGTTCTTC. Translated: CASRLTSGYNEQFF.

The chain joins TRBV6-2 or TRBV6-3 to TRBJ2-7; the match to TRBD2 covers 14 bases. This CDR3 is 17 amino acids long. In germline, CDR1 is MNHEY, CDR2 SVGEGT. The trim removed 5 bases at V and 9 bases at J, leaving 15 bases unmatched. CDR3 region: CASSKLEGTSGSRGQYF. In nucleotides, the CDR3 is TGTGCCAGCAGTAAACTAGAAGGGACTAGCGGGAGCCGAGGGCAGTACTTC.

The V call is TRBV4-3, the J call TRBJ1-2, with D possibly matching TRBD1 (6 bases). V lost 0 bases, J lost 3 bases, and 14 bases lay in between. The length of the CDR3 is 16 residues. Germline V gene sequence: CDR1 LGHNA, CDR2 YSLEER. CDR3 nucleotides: TGCGCCAGCAGCCAAGATCTGGGGGGCATAGACTATGGCTACACCTTC. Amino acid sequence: CASSQDLGGIDYGYTF.

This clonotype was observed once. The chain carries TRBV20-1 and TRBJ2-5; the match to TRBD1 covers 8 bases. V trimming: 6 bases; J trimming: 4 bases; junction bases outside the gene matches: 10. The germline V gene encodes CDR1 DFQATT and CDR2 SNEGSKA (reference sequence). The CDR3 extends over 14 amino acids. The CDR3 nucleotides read TGCAGTGCACCCCGGGACAGGTGGGCAGAGACCCAGTACTTC. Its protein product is CSAPRDRWAETQYF.

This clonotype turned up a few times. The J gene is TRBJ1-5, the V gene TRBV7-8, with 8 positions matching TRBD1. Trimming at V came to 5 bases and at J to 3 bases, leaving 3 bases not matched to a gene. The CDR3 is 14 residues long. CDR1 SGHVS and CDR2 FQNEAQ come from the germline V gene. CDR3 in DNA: TGTGCCAGCAGCCCGGACAGGGACAATCAGCCCCAGCATTTT. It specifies CASSPDRDNQPQHF. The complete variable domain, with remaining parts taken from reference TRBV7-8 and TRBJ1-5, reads GAGVSQSPRYKVAKRGQDVALRCDPISGHVSLFWYQQALGQGPEFLTYFQNEAQLDKSGLPSDRFFAERPEGSVSTLKIQRTQQEDSAVYLCASSPDRDNQPQHFGDGTRLSIL.

The DNA of the CDR3 is TGCAGTGCTAGAGATGCTGAGGGCGTCTCCTACGAGCAGTACTTC. This codes for CSARDAEGVSYEQYF. V and J are TRBV20-1 and TRBJ2-7, with a possible D match to TRBD2 (5 bases). The ends were cut back, 0 bases at V and 0 bases at J, with 12 bases in the middle. This CDR3 has 15 amino acids. CDR1 is DFQATT, CDR2 SNEGSKA, per germline (reference sequence).